This entry concerns a single T cell receptor (beta chain). Its antigen is currently unknown. The data belong to a study of PD-L1 blockade in urothelial cancer. The wider study: Patients started atezolizumab around 2014, 1,200 mg intravenously every 3 weeks. It was at 3 weeks (second dose) and 6 weeks after treatment start that blood was analyzed. Study conclusions and caveats: Patients who had durable benefit saw their tumor-associated blood clones expand more at 3 weeks.

Method: immunoSEQ multiplex PCR; TCRdb's copy keeps in-frame clones and lacks some. The sample shows approximately 83,000 clones, around four fifths of them seen only once. Germline loops: CDR1 MGHDK, CDR2 SYGVNS. This CDR3 is 18 amino acids long. V lost 1 base, J lost 4 bases, and 12 bases stayed unmatched. Noted time point: peripheral blood 6 weeks after treatment start. The chain joins TRBV25-1 to TRBJ1-1; TRBD1 matches 10 bases. Material: PBMCs, obtained around atezolizumab (anti-PD-L1) treatment. This clonotype originated in a man between 70 and 80 years old with urothelial cancer. CDR3 in amino acids: CASSEFGRTGGRGTEAFF. CDR3 nucleotide sequence: TGTGCCAGCAGTGAATTTGGACGGACAGGGGGGCGGGGCACTGAAGCTTTCTTT.